These T cell receptor beta chains were read from a single sample in a study of blood T cells in healthy people across ages. TCRdb reprocessed the 5' RACE reads via MiXCR and lists one record per CDR3 protein. The sample consists of approximately 800,000 distinct CDR3 sequences, less than 60% of them appearing once. Sequencing used blood. All receptors come from a man aged 80 or over in good health. The CDR3 runs from the conserved cysteine through the conserved F or W. The D gene is left open where the match is weak. Size is omitted from some rows. Given values are once, few, many or a class for expanded clones.

D	size	V	J	CDR3	DNA
.	few	TRBV20-1	TRBJ2-7	CSARAGGQEAYEQYF	TGCAGTGCTAGAGCGGGGGGACAGGAGGCCTACGAGCAGTACTTC
.	.	TRBV10-3	TRBJ1-5	CAISGSTGGSRQPQHF	TGTGCCATCAGTGGGTCAACGGGAGGCTCAAGACAGCCCCAGCATTTT
TRBD1	once	TRBV28	TRBJ1-2	CASSRGTATGDYTF	TGTGCCAGCAGTCGTGGGACAGCCACGGGGGACTACACCTTC
.	.	TRBV11-2	TRBJ2-7	CASRVDSYFSYEQYF	TGTGCCAGCAGGGTGGACAGCTATTTCTCCTACGAGCAGTACTTC
.	.	TRBV21-1	TRBJ2-4	CASSRIDRGLAKNIQYF	TGTGCCAGCAGCAGAATCGACAGGGGGCTAGCCAAAAACATTCAGTACTTC
.	.	TRBV15	TRBJ1-5	CATSSYDRMKPQHF	TGTGCCACCAGCAGTTATGATCGAATGAAGCCCCAGCATTTT
.	once	TRBV7-2	TRBJ2-4	CASSLVLGRMGKNIQYF	TGTGCCAGCAGCTTAGTGTTGGGCCGTATGGGCAAAAACATTCAGTACTTC
.	many	TRBV4-2	TRBJ2-6	CASSQDLSGANVLTF	TGTGCCAGCAGCCAAGACCTCTCTGGGGCCAACGTCCTGACTTTC
.	.	TRBV20-1	TRBJ1-4	CSALSRGGGEKLFF	TGCAGTGCCCTCTCCCGTGGAGGTGGGGAAAAACTGTTTTTT
.	.	TRBV29-1	TRBJ2-1	CSVEDPISYNEQFF	TGCAGCGTTGAAGATCCAATCTCCTACAATGAGCAGTTCTTC
.	few	TRBV5-1	TRBJ2-7	CASSSYSEQYF	TGCGCCAGCAGCTCTTATTCCGAGCAGTACTTC
TRBD2	few	TRBV14	TRBJ2-1	CASSQPGLAGGNEQFF	TGTGCCAGCAGCCAACCGGGGCTAGCGGGAGGGAATGAGCAGTTCTTC
.	.	TRBV28	TRBJ1-2	CASSSGADGYTF	TGTGCCAGCAGTTCGGGGGCAGATGGCTACACCTTC
TRBD2	few	TRBV4-3	TRBJ2-1	CASSQDRIAGGRDNEQFF	TGCGCCAGCAGCCAAGATCGGATAGCGGGAGGGCGGGACAATGAGCAGTTCTTC
.	.	TRBV24-1	TRBJ1-1	CATSRGNTEAFF	TGTGCCACCAGTCGGGGGAACACTGAAGCTTTCTTT
TRBD1	many	TRBV5-5	TRBJ2-4	CASSQQGAGNIQYF	TGTGCCAGCAGTCAACAGGGGGCTGGAAACATTCAGTACTTC
TRBD1	.	TRBV5-1	TRBJ2-1	CASSLTGGAGEQFF	TGCGCCAGCAGCTTGACAGGGGGCGCGGGTGAGCAGTTCTTC